The 11 T cell receptor beta chains reported below all come from one sample, sequenced in a study of PD-1 blockade in classical Hodgkin lymphoma. Time point given: cycle 4 day 1 (C4D1), after five to seven weeks of nivolumab. No patient escaped relapse after autologous stem cell transplantation, and brentuximab vedotin exposure varied. Investigators isolated CD4+ T cells from thawed PBMCs through magnetic negative selection. Sequencing used immunoSEQ multiplex PCR; TCRdb keeps in-frame clones, though not all of them. The sample holds approximately 29,000 clones, around 85% seen once. This sample comprised CD4+ T cells from blood, obtained before the fourth cycle of nivolumab. The receptors were sampled from a human donor with classical Hodgkin lymphoma.

V gene TRBV6-6 combines with J gene TRBJ1-5, with a weak D call TRBD1 (6 bases). V lost 8 bases and J 3 bases, leaving 17 bases between the germline ends. There are 15 residues in the CDR3. Germline assignment: CDR1 MNHNY and CDR2 SVGAGI (reference sequence). CDR3 sequence reads: CASLSHHRVNQPQHF. CDR3 DNA: TGTGCCAGCTTGAGCCATCACAGGGTCAATCAGCCCCAGCATTTT.

This clone showed up just once. The CDR3 coding sequence is TGTGCCAGTAGTATAGAGGGGAGCACAGATACGCAGTATTTT. Translation gives CASSIEGSTDTQYF. The chain has TRBV19 and TRBJ2-3, with D unclear. The V end was cut by 0 bases, the J end by 0 bases, with 4 bases between. Germline CDR1 and CDR2: LNHDA and SQIVND (reference sequence). This CDR3 contains 14 residues.

This clone was seen a handful of times. The V call is TRBV19, the J call TRBJ1-2, with D tentatively TRBD1 (6 bases). CDR1 LNHDA and CDR2 SQIVND come from the germline V gene (reference sequence). This CDR3 has 13 amino acids. Trimming took 3 bases from V and 4 from J, leaving 9 bases between them. The CDR3 bases are TGTGCCAGTAGTATCGGGACAATCTATGGCTACACCTTC. This sequence encodes CASSIGTIYGYTF.

The chain uses TRBV5-4 and TRBJ2-2; the D is unclear. V lost 1 base and J 0 bases, leaving 4 bases between the germline ends. This CDR3 spans 14 amino acids. CDR1 is SGHNT, CDR2 YYREEE, per germline (reference sequence). DNA for the CDR3: TGTGCCAGCAGCTTGAACGCGAACACCGGGGAGCTGTTTTTT. It yields the protein CASSLNANTGELFF.

The rearrangement joins TRBV10-3 to TRBJ2-4; D is possibly TRBD1 or TRBD2 (5 bases each). The CDR3 sequence is 13 residues long. V lost 4 bases to trimming and J lost 6 bases, with 10 bases between them. Per germline, CDR1 ENHRY and CDR2 SYGVKD. CDR3 DNA sequence: TGTGCCATCAGTGGAGGGGCAGCAAACATTCAGTACTTC. Its protein product is CAISGGAANIQYF.

This chain uses TRBV11-3 with TRBJ2-6; TRBD1 agrees at 9 bases. In germline, CDR1 is SGHNT, CDR2 YENEEA. The CDR3 length is 18 residues. V shed 7 bases, J shed 0 bases, and the junction held 10 bases outside the gene matches. In nucleotides, the CDR3 is TGTGCCAGCAACCATCCGGGACAGGGATTCTCTGGGGCCAACGTCCTGACTTTC. Its translation: CASNHPGQGFSGANVLTF.

This clone was detected only a few times. Its ends do not fully match the called genes, so a read error is possible. The rearrangement uses TRBV25-1 and TRBJ1-2; the match to TRBD1 covers 8 bases. CDR1 and CDR2 (germline): MGHDK, SYGVNS. This CDR3 contains 13 residues. CDR3 sequence reads: CASTEQGDGGYTF. CDR3 nucleotides: TGTGCCAGCACTGAACAGGGGGACGGTGGCTACACCTTC.

CDR3 sequence: CASSSPRSGGLYNEQFF. The DNA for the CDR3 is TGTGCCAGCAGTTCCCCGAGGAGCGGGGGCCTATACAATGAGCAGTTCTTC. This chain links TRBV27 with TRBJ2-1; TRBD2 aligns across 8 bases. The CDR3 spans 17 residues. Germline CDR1 reads MNHEY; CDR2 reads SMNVEV (reference sequence). The junction had 12 bases not matched to a gene; V was cut back by 4 bases and J by 4 bases.

The chain joins TRBV7-9 to TRBJ2-7, with D perhaps being TRBD1 or TRBD2 (5 bases each). Germline lookup yields CDR1 SEHNR and CDR2 FQNEAQ (reference sequence). The CDR3 extends over 14 amino acids. V lost 7 bases to trimming and J lost 5 bases, with 18 bases between them. The CDR3 reads CASTFVGGPHEQYF. The CDR3 coding sequence is TGTGCCAGCACCTTTGTTGGGGGTCCGCACGAGCAGTACTTC.

This chain joins TRBV4-1 and TRBJ2-7, with D perhaps TRBD2 (6 bases). CDR1 is MGHRA and CDR2 is YSYEKL in the germline V gene. Trimming shortened V by 0 bases and J by 1 base, and 13 bases separated the two germline ends. This CDR3 region has 16 residues. The CDR3 sequence is CASSQDSRGLSYEQYF. CDR3 DNA: TGCGCCAGCAGCCAAGATTCGCGGGGCCTGTCCTACGAGCAGTACTTC.

This clone was counted a few times. The gene calls are TRBV25-1 and TRBJ2-5; D gene unclear. Germline CDR1 is MGHDK and CDR2 is SYGVNS. The V end lost 6 bases, the J end lost 2 bases, and 22 bases lay between the germline ends. This CDR3 has 17 amino acids. CDR3 sequence (DNA): TGTGCCAGCAGCCAGAACCTCCCGGGCAGTGTACAAGAGACCCAGTACTTC. It specifies CASSQNLPGSVQETQYF.